The source of this TCR beta chain is a study of response to subunit inactivated influenza vaccine. TCRdb called the RT-PCR reads again in MiXCR, with one record for every CDR3 protein. Here the sample spans about 610,000 distinct CDR3 sequences, about 15% being singletons. V was pared by 5 bases and J by 5 bases, with 9 bases of the junction left unmatched. The CDR3 is made up of 14 amino acids. Germline V CDR1 and CDR2: MNHEY, SVGEGT. On this clonotype itself: Its antigen is still unknown.

Notes on the study in general: Few additional T cells are recruited per seasonal influenza vaccination, authors suggested.

This TCR came from a man aged 45-65 years who received an inactivated influenza vaccine. This sample comprised PBMCs from blood, obtained approximately 12 days after vaccination. The chain recombines TRBV6-2 or TRBV6-3 with TRBJ2-7; 7 nucleotides align to TRBD2. The CDR3 nucleotides are TGTGCCAGCAGTCTAACTGGCGGGACTAACGAGCAGTACTTC. As protein: CASSLTGGTNEQYF.